The 31 T cell receptor beta chains below come from one sample, sequenced in a study of cytomegalovirus exposure and HLA in healthy donors. Researchers ran the PCR with 60 Vbeta and 13 Jbeta primers. Clones were sequenced by immunoSEQ multiplex PCR, and TCRdb holds only the in-frame ones, with some missing. The sample records 190,000 or so clones, about 80% being singletons. Sequenced sample: PBMCs. The receptor source for this set is a boy younger than 18 in good health and CMV-seronegative.

The V call is TRBV4-1, the J call TRBJ2-2; 11 bases are shared with TRBD2. Germline V gene sequence: CDR1 MGHRA, CDR2 YSYEKL. Trimming at V came to 2 bases and at J to 2 bases, leaving 4 bases not matched to a gene. The CDR3 runs 17 residues. The CDR3 sequence is CASSQLAGGRNTGELFF. The CDR3 region has the DNA TGCGCCAGCAGCCAATTAGCGGGGGGGCGTAACACCGGGGAGCTGTTTTTT.

CDR3 DNA sequence: TGTGCCAGCTCACCAAAGGGGACTAGCGGGGGGATAAGGAAGCAGTTCTTC. Its translation is CASSPKGTSGGIRKQFF. The chain employs TRBV18 and TRBJ2-1; 15 bases match TRBD2. The V and J ends lost 2 bases and 11 bases, in that order; junction bases with no gene match: 10. The germline gives CDR1 KGHSH, CDR2 LQKENI. This CDR3 is 17 amino acids long.

This clone was observed a handful of times. This chain connects TRBV12-5 to TRBJ2-3; 7 bases align to TRBD2. Germline V gives CDR1 LGHNT, CDR2 FRNRAP. With V trimmed by 5 bases and J by 2 bases, 7 bases remained unmatched. This CDR3 is built from 15 residues. The CDR3 bases are TGTGCTAGTGGTACAAACGGGAGGAACACAGATACGCAGTATTTT. Translating it yields CASGTNGRNTDTQYF. The full variable domain, with the rest looked up from reference TRBV12-5 and TRBJ2-3, is DARVTQTPRHKVTEMGQEVTMRCQPILGHNTVFWYRQTMMQGLELLAYFRNRAPLDDSGMPKDRFSAEMPDATLATLKIQPSEPRDSAVYFCASGTNGRNTDTQYFGPGTRLTVL.

This clone was observed once. The chain employs TRBV30 and TRBJ1-1; a weak D match, TRBD1 (5 bases). This CDR3 contains 12 residues. Germline V CDR1 and CDR2: GTSNPN, SVGIG (reference sequence). Trimming left V 3 bases short and J 5 bases short, with 10 bases between. CDR3 loop: CAWSQGRTEAFF. The CDR3 DNA is TGTGCCTGGAGCCAGGGTAGGACTGAAGCTTTCTTT.

V and J are TRBV30 and TRBJ1-2; 8 positions match TRBD1. This CDR3 is built from 14 residues. Germline V CDR1 and CDR2: GTSNPN, SVGIG (reference sequence). V lost 0 bases, J lost 6 bases, and 6 bases stayed unmatched. CDR3 in DNA: TGTGCCTGGAGTGTACTTTGGACAGGGAATGGCTACACCTTC. The encoded protein is CAWSVLWTGNGYTF.

The chain couples TRBV6-1 to TRBJ2-5; 12 bases line up with TRBD2. Germline V gives CDR1 MNHNS, CDR2 SASEGT. CDR3 length: 15 amino acids. The V and J ends lost 6 bases and 6 bases, in that order; junction bases with no gene match: 8. The CDR3 bases are TGTGCCAGCAGGTTTCTAGCGGGAGGGCCCAAGACCCAGTACTTC. Translated, it gives CASRFLAGGPKTQYF.

The genes are TRBV11-3 and TRBJ2-7; TRBD1 matches 9 bases. This CDR3 comprises 15 residues. Germline loops: CDR1 SGHNT, CDR2 YENEEA. The J segment lost 3 bases and the V segment lost 7 bases, leaving 10 bases of the junction unmatched. The CDR3 here is CASTDRGDRGYEQYF. In DNA form, the CDR3 reads TGTGCCAGCACGGACAGGGGAGATCGGGGCTACGAGCAGTACTTC.

The V gene is TRBV19, the J gene TRBJ2-1, with TRBD2 matching over 8 bases. This CDR3 has 14 residues. V dropped 5 bases and J dropped 7; count of bases not matched to a gene: 7. Germline V gene sequence: CDR1 LNHDA, CDR2 SQIVND (reference sequence). CDR3 in amino acids: CASSLGLERNEQFF. The CDR3 nucleotides are TGTGCCAGTAGTCTGGGACTAGAACGGAATGAGCAGTTCTTC.

The V gene is TRBV19, the J gene TRBJ1-1; 10 nucleotides line up with TRBD1. V shed 1 base and J 12 bases; nucleotides not matched to a gene: 20. The germline V gene encodes CDR1 LNHDA and CDR2 SQIVND (reference sequence). The CDR3 loop spans 18 amino acids. The CDR3 DNA is TGTGCCAGTAGTATAGTTTTTCGTTGGGACAGGGGTCCGCCCGCGACTTTCTTT. Amino acid sequence: CASSIVFRWDRGPPATFF. Complete variable domain (other parts from reference TRBV19 and TRBJ1-1): DGGITQSPKYLFRKEGQNVTLSCEQNLNHDAMYWYRQDPGQGLRLIYYSQIVNDFQKGDIAEGYSVSREKKESFPLTVTSAQKNPTAFYLCASSIVFRWDRGPPATFFGQGTRLTVV.

The chain recombines TRBV7-2 with TRBJ1-2; D unresolved. The CDR3 spans 14 residues. Germline CDR1 SGHTA, CDR2 FQGNSA. Trimming took off 3 bases at V and 8 bases at J, with 16 bases between the two ends. DNA of the CDR3: TGTGCCAGCAGCTTTTTTTCGGGAGAGAGGGGCTACACCTTC. Translation gives CASSFFSGERGYTF.

Only one count was recorded for this clone. The V gene is TRBV6-1, the J gene TRBJ2-3; 11 bases are shared with TRBD2. This CDR3 comprises 14 residues. The V gene's germline CDR1 is MNHNS and CDR2 SASEGT. After removal of 6 bases from V and 4 bases from J, the junction contained 3 bases not matched to a gene. The CDR3 here is CASRLAGGADTQYF. CDR3 DNA sequence: TGTGCCAGCAGGTTAGCGGGAGGGGCAGATACGCAGTATTTT.

This clone was seen a handful of times. The rearrangement joins TRBV18 to TRBJ1-5; 10 bases line up with TRBD1. V shed 6 bases and J 5 bases; nucleotides not matched to a gene: 7. The CDR3 loop spans 15 amino acids. In germline, CDR1 is KGHSH, CDR2 LQKENI. Here the CDR3 reads CASSTGTGDHQPQHF. The CDR3 bases are TGTGCCAGCTCGACTGGGACAGGGGACCATCAGCCCCAGCATTTT.

This clone was observed once. The chain is built from TRBV7-3 and TRBJ1-2, with 9 bases aligning to TRBD1. Unmatched junction bases numbered 8, after V lost 3 bases and J lost 0 bases. The CDR3 runs to 17 residues. In germline, CDR1 is SGHTA, CDR2 FQGTGA. CDR3 in amino acids: CASSLDGTGITNYGYTF. The CDR3 coding sequence is TGTGCCAGCAGCTTGGACGGGACAGGGATTACTAACTATGGCTACACCTTC.

This chain uses TRBV4-1 with TRBJ1-2, with D perhaps matching TRBD1 (6 bases). Trimming took 4 bases from V and 6 from J, leaving 12 bases between them. The CDR3 contains 13 residues. The V gene's germline CDR1 is MGHRA and CDR2 YSYEKL. As DNA, the CDR3 is TGCGCCAGCAGCCCAAGGCAGGGGAATGGCTACACCTTC. Amino acids: CASSPRQGNGYTF.

The gene calls are TRBV11-1 and TRBJ1-1; no clear D gene. The CDR3 has 12 amino acids. Trimming removed 5 bases from V and 4 bases from J, with 8 bases in between. Germline-derived CDR1 and CDR2 are SGHAT and FQDESV (reference sequence). The CDR3 sequence: CASSPRSTEAFF. For the CDR3, the DNA is TGTGCCAGCAGCCCTCGGAGCACTGAAGCTTTCTTT.

This chain uses TRBV19 with TRBJ2-1; D ambiguous. CDR1 and CDR2 (germline): LNHDA, SQIVND (reference sequence). The CDR3 loop spans 14 amino acids. V lost 1 base and J lost 9, with 13 bases in between. The CDR3 DNA reads as TGTGCCAGTAGTATAGTGCCCAGTATGGTTGAGCAGTTCTTC. As protein: CASSIVPSMVEQFF.

The chain combines TRBV5-8 with TRBJ1-3, with D possibly TRBD1 on 5 matching bases. CDR1 SGHTS and CDR2 YDEGEE come from the germline V gene. The germline V and J ends were trimmed by 2 bases and 0 bases, with 9 bases remaining between them. This CDR3 has 15 amino acids. The CDR3 nucleotides are TGTGCCAGCAGCTTAAGGGGCGACTCTGGAAACACCATATATTTT. The encoded protein is CASSLRGDSGNTIYF.

The J gene is TRBJ1-5, the V gene TRBV5-5; a weak D match, TRBD1 (6 bases). This CDR3 spans 14 amino acids. The V gene's germline CDR1 is SGHKS and CDR2 YYEKEE (reference sequence). V shed 0 bases and J shed 5 bases, with 9 bases lying between them. CDR3: CASSLGGGYQPQHF. Here the CDR3 DNA reads TGTGCCAGCAGCTTGGGGGGGGGCTATCAGCCCCAGCATTTT.

This chain connects TRBV7-9 to TRBJ1-6; D possibly corresponds to TRBD1 (6 bases). V gave up 1 base and J gave up 9 bases, with 10 bases separating them. Germline V gene sequence: CDR1 SEHNR, CDR2 FQNEAQ (reference sequence). The length of the CDR3 is 14 residues. CDR3 DNA sequence: TGTGCCAGCAGCTTAGAGGGGGGGGGTTCACCCCTCCACTTT. As protein: CASSLEGGGSPLHF.

This clone was found once. The chain carries TRBV9 and TRBJ2-2; 7 bases match TRBD2. V lost 3 bases to trimming and J lost 8 bases; unmatched junction nucleotides: 7. Germline lookup yields CDR1 SGDLS and CDR2 YYNGEE. The CDR3 length is 14 residues. In DNA form, the CDR3 reads TGTGCCAGCAGCGCCTTGACTAGCCCGGGGGAGCTGTTTTTT. Amino acids: CASSALTSPGELFF.

The chain employs TRBV4-2 and TRBJ1-6; D is unclear. CDR1 and CDR2 from the germline V gene are LGHNA and YNFKEQ. Trimming removed 1 base from V and 7 bases from J, with 8 bases in between. The CDR3 is 14 residues long. The CDR3 spells CASSQGPENSPLHF. As DNA, the CDR3 is TGTGCCAGCAGCCAAGGTCCAGAAAATTCACCCCTCCACTTT.

This clone showed up just a few times. CDR3 protein: CSVQQGRDTEAFF. The CDR3 DNA reads TGCAGCGTCCAACAGGGGAGAGACACTGAAGCTTTCTTT. The chain joins TRBV29-1 to TRBJ1-1; 7 bases fit TRBD1. Germline CDR1 is SQVTM and CDR2 is ANQGSEA. The junction had 7 bases not matched to a gene; V was cut back by 6 bases and J by 3 bases. The CDR3 is 13 amino acids.

The chain carries TRBV5-1 and TRBJ2-7; 10 nucleotides agree with TRBD1. CDR3 length equals 13 residues. Germline V gene data show CDR1 as SGHRS and CDR2 as YFSETQ. Unmatched junction bases numbered 4, after V lost 3 bases and J lost 7 bases. The CDR3 DNA reads TGCGCCAGCAGCTCGGGGACAGGGGAAGAGCAGTACTTC. Translating gives CASSSGTGEEQYF.

The rearrangement links TRBV4-1 to TRBJ2-7, with D perhaps TRBD1 (6 bases). This CDR3 contains 16 residues. Germline lookup yields CDR1 MGHRA and CDR2 YSYEKL. V shed 0 bases and J shed 0 bases, with 12 bases lying between them. DNA for the CDR3: TGCGCCAGCAGCCAAGATAATCAGGACAGCTCCTACGAGCAGTACTTC. Translation gives CASSQDNQDSSYEQYF.

The CDR3 DNA reads TGTGCCAGCAGCTTAGGAGACAGGATGAACACTGAAGCTTTCTTT. It translates to CASSLGDRMNTEAFF. The chain recombines TRBV11-2 with TRBJ1-1, with D possibly TRBD1 on 6 matching bases. CDR3 length: 15 amino acids. V was clipped by 1 base and J by 0 bases, with 9 bases between them. CDR1 is SGHAT and CDR2 is FQNNGV in the germline V gene.

The chain joins TRBV11-3 to TRBJ1-3, with D perhaps TRBD1 (5 bases). Trimming cost V 1 base and J 2 bases, with 18 bases left between them. The CDR3 runs to 18 residues. Germline lookup yields CDR1 SGHNT and CDR2 YENEEA. CDR3 coding DNA: TGTGCCAGCAGCTTAGTCAGGGCCCTGCAGGGCCCTGGAAACACCATATATTTT. Its translation is CASSLVRALQGPGNTIYF.

The chain employs TRBV18 and TRBJ1-1, with TRBD1 matching 8 bases. V was pared by 6 bases and J by 4 bases, with 4 bases of the junction left unmatched. Germline V lookup: CDR1 KGHSH, CDR2 LQKENI. The CDR3 covers 13 residues. The CDR3 DNA sequence: TGTGCCAGCTCTACGGACAGGGCCACTGAAGCTTTCTTT. It translates to CASSTDRATEAFF. Supplemented by reference TRBV18 and TRBJ1-1, the full variable domain reads NAGVMQNPRHLVRRRGQEARLRCSPMKGHSHVYWYRQLPEEGLKFMVYLQKENIIDESGMPKERFSAEFPKEGPSILRIQQVVRGDSAAYFCASSTDRATEAFFGQGTRLTVV.

The J gene is TRBJ2-3, the V gene TRBV7-6; TRBD1 is a possible D gene (5 bases). Germline V gene data show CDR1 as SGHVS and CDR2 as FNYEAQ. V lost 6 bases to trimming and J lost 4 bases, with 11 bases between them. The CDR3 runs to 13 residues. Here the CDR3 reads CASSRKGSDTQYF. The DNA for the CDR3 is TGTGCCAGCAGTCGCAAGGGGTCAGATACGCAGTATTTT.

The chain combines TRBV12-5 with TRBJ1-2; tentatively, D is TRBD1 (5 bases). The CDR3 covers 12 residues. The V end lost 5 bases, the J end lost 3 bases, and 7 bases lay between the germline ends. Germline CDR1 LGHNT, CDR2 FRNRAP. The CDR3 bases are TGTGCTAGTGGTCCGGGGGACTATGGCTACACCTTC. Amino acids: CASGPGDYGYTF. Together with reference TRBV12-5 and TRBJ1-2, the CDR3 gives the full variable domain: DARVTQTPRHKVTEMGQEVTMRCQPILGHNTVFWYRQTMMQGLELLAYFRNRAPLDDSGMPKDRFSAEMPDATLATLKIQPSEPRDSAVYFCASGPGDYGYTFGSGTRLTVV.

The chain employs TRBV25-1 and TRBJ1-6, with D unclear. The V end was cut by 4 bases, the J end by 7 bases, with 20 bases between. Germline-derived CDR1 and CDR2 are MGHDK and SYGVNS. This CDR3 is built from 17 residues. The CDR3 DNA reads TGTGCCAGCAGTGGAATAAGAGGACTCTTCTTGAATTCACCCCTCCACTTT. Amino acid sequence: CASSGIRGLFLNSPLHF. Based on the CDR3 plus reference TRBV25-1 and TRBJ1-6, the full variable domain is EADIYQTPRYLVIGTGKKITLECSQTMGHDKMYWYQQDPGMELHLIHYSYGVNSTEKGDLSSESTVSRIRTEHFPLTLESARPSHTSQYLCASSGIRGLFLNSPLHFGNGTRLTVT.

This chain connects TRBV2 to TRBJ1-6; 9 nucleotides line up with TRBD1. The germline V gene has CDR1 SNHLY and CDR2 FYNNEI. The CDR3 is 18 residues long. Germline trimming cut 9 bases from V and 7 bases from J; bases unmatched to any gene: 19. The CDR3 bases are TGTGCCAGTCGCCTTGAACAGGGGGCTCCCAAATCCAATTCACCCCTCCACTTT. It encodes CASRLEQGAPKSNSPLHF. Based on the CDR3 plus reference TRBV2 and TRBJ1-6, the full variable domain is EPEVTQTPSHQVTQMGQEVILRCVPISNHLYFYWYRQILGQKVEFLVSFYNNEISEKSEIFDDQFSVERPDGSNFTLKIRSTKLEDSAMYFCASRLEQGAPKSNSPLHFGNGTRLTVT.